Given below is one TCR beta chain in context. Original handling: Cell counts per sample came from amplifying reference gene primers. The protocol was immunoSEQ multiplex PCR, while the TCRdb copy is restricted to in-frame clones and leaves out a portion. V and J calls and clone size are those listed in that table; D and trimming were worked out from the DNA. The table includes about 140,000 clones, over 70% detected once. In germline, CDR1 is SGHAT, CDR2 FQNNGV. The CDR3 is 15 residues long. V lost 4 bases and J lost 2, with 13 bases in between. The sample comes from a study of blood T cell repertoires in COVID-19. Looking at the study overall: Spain, Italy and the United States supplied samples that represented acute and convalescent COVID-19. Nucleic acid was either cDNA or gDNA, and it came from T cells, B-cell-depleted T cells, or PBMCs.

This sequence originates from a man aged 50-60 years with active or convalescent COVID-19. Sequencing input: peripheral blood. The chain employs TRBV11-2 and TRBJ2-3; D is uncertain. The chain's CDR3 is CASSSNGFYTDTQYF. The CDR3 nucleotides read TGTGCCAGCAGCTCTAACGGGTTCTACACAGATACGCAGTATTTT.